This TCR beta chain stems from a study of T cells in localized non-small cell lung cancer. Regarding the study as a whole: Sequencing involved a lone tumor region, leaving heterogeneity possible. Highest T cell clonality was seen in uninvolved adjacent lung, surpassing that measured in tumor.

Assay used: immunoSEQ multiplex PCR; TCRdb lists only in-frame clones, some missing. The sample consists of roughly 26,000 clones, 70% to 90% of them appearing once. Germline values: CDR1 SGHTA, CDR2 FQGNSA. This CDR3 is built from 12 residues. V was cut by 5 bases and J by 5 bases, with 7 bases left in between. Concerning this clone itself: Its antigen is as yet unknown.

The chain recombines TRBV7-2 with TRBJ1-5; D not resolved. This clonotype originated in a female donor aged 60 or older with stage II squamous cell lung carcinoma. The sample was peripheral blood, taken before any cancer treatment. CDR3 in amino acids: CASSEADQPQHF. The CDR3 region has the DNA TGTGCCAGCAGCGAGGCAGATCAGCCCCAGCATTTT.